This is a list of T cell receptor beta chains from one sample in a study. The repertoire was sequenced with immunoSEQ multiplex PCR; TCRdb's copy has only in-frame clones and lacks some. The sample lists 45,000 to 60,000 clones, roughly 93% seen once, with approximately 12% in the top ten. Sequencing was performed on PBMCs. All receptors come from a man aged 40-55 years with rheumatoid arthritis. Both conserved end residues are part of each CDR3. Fields, in order: CDR3 length, D gene, V gene, clone size, J gene, CDR3 DNA, CDR3 protein. D genes are given only for firm matches. A clone size is listed for some rows: how often the clone was seen (once, few, many), or a class if it is expanded.

CDR3 length: 15
D gene: TRBD1
V gene: TRBV5-1
clone size: once
J gene: TRBJ2-7
CDR3 DNA: TGCGCCAGCAGCTTGGGTGGGACAGGGGTAGGGGAGCAGTACTTC
CDR3 protein: CASSLGGTGVGEQYF

CDR3 length: 16
D gene: TRBD1
V gene: TRBV11-2
clone size: .
J gene: TRBJ1-3
CDR3 DNA: TGTGCCAGCAGCCAGAGTCCGACAGGGAAGGGAAACACCATATATTTT
CDR3 protein: CASSQSPTGKGNTIYF

CDR3 length: 16
D gene: .
V gene: TRBV18
clone size: once
J gene: TRBJ2-5
CDR3 DNA: TGTGCCAGCTCACCAGTGGTTCTAGATGGACAAGAGACCCAGTACTTC
CDR3 protein: CASSPVVLDGQETQYF

CDR3 length: 16
D gene: TRBD1
V gene: TRBV24-1
clone size: .
J gene: TRBJ2-3
CDR3 DNA: TGTGCCACCAGTGATTTCCAGGGGGAGTCCACAGATACGCAGTATTTT
CDR3 protein: CATSDFQGESTDTQYF

CDR3 length: 15
D gene: TRBD1
V gene: TRBV6-1
clone size: .
J gene: TRBJ1-2
CDR3 DNA: TGTGCCAGCAGAGAAGACAGGGGATCTAACTATGGCTACACCTTC
CDR3 protein: CASREDRGSNYGYTF

CDR3 length: 15
D gene: .
V gene: TRBV11-2
clone size: .
J gene: TRBJ2-6
CDR3 DNA: TGTGCCAGCAGCCCGGGGGCCGCTGGGGCCAACGTCCTGACTTTC
CDR3 protein: CASSPGAAGANVLTF

CDR3 length: 13
D gene: TRBD2
V gene: TRBV30
clone size: .
J gene: TRBJ2-7
CDR3 DNA: TGTGCCTGGAGACTAGCGGGCTCCTACGAGCAGTACTTC
CDR3 protein: CAWRLAGSYEQYF

CDR3 length: 14
D gene: .
V gene: TRBV28
clone size: once
J gene: TRBJ1-1
CDR3 DNA: TGTGCCAGCAGAAGCGGGGGCTTGGACACTGAAGCTTTCTTT
CDR3 protein: CASRSGGLDTEAFF

CDR3 length: 14
D gene: TRBD1
V gene: TRBV6-5
clone size: .
J gene: TRBJ1-4
CDR3 DNA: TGTGCCAGCAGCAAGTCGGACAGGGACGAAAAACTGTTTTTT
CDR3 protein: CASSKSDRDEKLFF

CDR3 length: 15
D gene: .
V gene: TRBV30
clone size: .
J gene: TRBJ1-5
CDR3 DNA: TGTGCCTGGACGTTTGGCGGGGGCGCGGGACAGCCCCAGCATTTT
CDR3 protein: CAWTFGGGAGQPQHF

CDR3 length: 17
D gene: TRBD2
V gene: TRBV28
clone size: once
J gene: TRBJ2-3
CDR3 DNA: TGTGCCAGCAGGACGTCCCGGGGGGAGTCGGAGGCAGATACGCAGTATTTT
CDR3 protein: CASRTSRGESEADTQYF

CDR3 length: 16
D gene: TRBD1
V gene: TRBV6-1
clone size: .
J gene: TRBJ2-7
CDR3 DNA: TGTGCCAGCAGTGAACCCTCGACAGGGGAGGCCTACGAGCAGTACTTC
CDR3 protein: CASSEPSTGEAYEQYF

CDR3 length: 12
D gene: TRBD1
V gene: TRBV11-2
clone size: few
J gene: TRBJ1-2
CDR3 DNA: TGTGCCAGCACCGAACAGGGGGCGGGCTACACCTTC
CDR3 protein: CASTEQGAGYTF

CDR3 length: 12
D gene: .
V gene: TRBV9
clone size: .
J gene: TRBJ1-2
CDR3 DNA: TGTGCCAGCAGCGCGTCCGACCGTGGCTACACCTTC
CDR3 protein: CASSASDRGYTF

CDR3 length: 14
D gene: TRBD1
V gene: TRBV7-2
clone size: .
J gene: TRBJ1-2
CDR3 DNA: TGTGCCAGCAATCGACAGGGGGCGGACTATGGCTACACCTTC
CDR3 protein: CASNRQGADYGYTF

CDR3 length: 13
D gene: .
V gene: TRBV30
clone size: once
J gene: TRBJ2-7
CDR3 DNA: TGTGCCTGGAGTGAAGGGTCCTCCTACGAGCAGTACTTC
CDR3 protein: CAWSEGSSYEQYF

CDR3 length: 15
D gene: .
V gene: TRBV5-6
clone size: .
J gene: TRBJ2-3
CDR3 DNA: TGTGCCAGCAGCTTGGGGGTCTCCAGGCCAGATACGCAGTATTTT
CDR3 protein: CASSLGVSRPDTQYF

CDR3 length: 15
D gene: TRBD2
V gene: TRBV11-2
clone size: .
J gene: TRBJ2-7
CDR3 DNA: TGTGCCAGCAGCTTAGAGGATAGCGGGGGCTACGAGCAGTACTTC
CDR3 protein: CASSLEDSGGYEQYF

CDR3 length: 17
D gene: .
V gene: TRBV5-6
clone size: once
J gene: TRBJ2-1
CDR3 DNA: TGTGCCAGCAGCCCGCTGGGAGAGGGATCCCCCTACAATGAGCAGTTCTTC
CDR3 protein: CASSPLGEGSPYNEQFF

CDR3 length: 18
D gene: TRBD2
V gene: TRBV11-2
clone size: once
J gene: TRBJ2-7
CDR3 DNA: TGTGCCAGCAGCTTAGTATCGGCTAGCGGGGGGTCCCCCTACGAGCAGTACTTC
CDR3 protein: CASSLVSASGGSPYEQYF

CDR3 length: 14
D gene: .
V gene: TRBV28
clone size: .
J gene: TRBJ2-7
CDR3 DNA: TGTGCCAGCAGTCCCGGACGGAATTCCTACGAGCAGTACTTC
CDR3 protein: CASSPGRNSYEQYF

CDR3 length: 15
D gene: TRBD1
V gene: TRBV6-5
clone size: .
J gene: TRBJ1-4
CDR3 DNA: TGTGCCAGCAGTCGCCAGACAGGGTTAACAGAAAAACTGTTTTTT
CDR3 protein: CASSRQTGLTEKLFF

CDR3 length: 14
D gene: .
V gene: TRBV4-3
clone size: .
J gene: TRBJ1-1
CDR3 DNA: TGCGCCAGCAGCCCCTGGGGAGGTGAGACTGAAGCTTTCTTT
CDR3 protein: CASSPWGGETEAFF

CDR3 length: 13
D gene: .
V gene: TRBV5-1
clone size: .
J gene: TRBJ2-4
CDR3 DNA: TGCGCCAGCAGCTTGGCCGATGGGGACATTCAGTACTTC
CDR3 protein: CASSLADGDIQYF

CDR3 length: 14
D gene: .
V gene: TRBV18
clone size: .
J gene: TRBJ2-5
CDR3 DNA: TGTGCCAGCTCATCCACAGGGTACCAAGAGACCCAGTACTTC
CDR3 protein: CASSSTGYQETQYF

CDR3 length: 14
D gene: TRBD1
V gene: TRBV5-1
clone size: .
J gene: TRBJ1-1
CDR3 DNA: TGCGCCAGCAGCTTGGACAGGGGGGATACTGAAGCTTTCTTT
CDR3 protein: CASSLDRGDTEAFF

CDR3 length: 14
D gene: .
V gene: TRBV3-1/TRBV3-2
clone size: once
J gene: TRBJ1-1
CDR3 DNA: TGTGCCAGCAGCCAACCAGGGGTCAACACTGAAGCTTTCTTT
CDR3 protein: CASSQPGVNTEAFF

CDR3 length: 14
D gene: TRBD2
V gene: TRBV6-5
clone size: .
J gene: TRBJ2-5
CDR3 DNA: TGTGCCACCGGGACTAGCGGGGGGAAAGAGACCCAGTACTTC
CDR3 protein: CATGTSGGKETQYF

CDR3 length: 13
D gene: .
V gene: TRBV29-1
clone size: .
J gene: TRBJ2-1
CDR3 DNA: TGCAGCGCTAGGACAGTCTCCTACAATGAGCAGTTCTTC
CDR3 protein: CSARTVSYNEQFF

CDR3 length: 15
D gene: TRBD2
V gene: TRBV28
clone size: .
J gene: TRBJ2-2
CDR3 DNA: TGTGCCAGCATAGGCGGGGGGTCGATTACCGGGGAGCTGTTTTTT
CDR3 protein: CASIGGGSITGELFF

CDR3 length: 14
D gene: .
V gene: TRBV6-5
clone size: .
J gene: TRBJ2-7
CDR3 DNA: TGTGCCAGCACCTTAGAGAGGCAGCTCTACGAGCAGTACTTC
CDR3 protein: CASTLERQLYEQYF

CDR3 length: 14
D gene: .
V gene: TRBV19
clone size: .
J gene: TRBJ1-6
CDR3 DNA: TGTGCCAGTAGTATAGGCACGGCTGGTTCACCCCTCCACTTT
CDR3 protein: CASSIGTAGSPLHF

CDR3 length: 14
D gene: TRBD1
V gene: TRBV4-3
clone size: .
J gene: TRBJ1-1
CDR3 DNA: TGCGCCAGCAGCCACGGACAGGGGAACACTGAAGCTTTCTTT
CDR3 protein: CASSHGQGNTEAFF

CDR3 length: 14
D gene: .
V gene: TRBV28
clone size: once
J gene: TRBJ2-3
CDR3 DNA: TGTGCCAGCAGTTTAGTCGGTAGCACAGATACGCAGTATTTT
CDR3 protein: CASSLVGSTDTQYF

CDR3 length: 14
D gene: .
V gene: TRBV27
clone size: .
J gene: TRBJ2-2
CDR3 DNA: TGTGCCAGCAGTTTAGGGGGAGTCAGCGGGGAGCTGTTTTTT
CDR3 protein: CASSLGGVSGELFF

CDR3 length: 13
D gene: .
V gene: TRBV11-3
clone size: .
J gene: TRBJ2-2
CDR3 DNA: TGTGCCAGCAGCTCTGGAAGCACCGGGGAGCTGTTTTTT
CDR3 protein: CASSSGSTGELFF